These 10 T cell receptor beta chains came from one sample sequenced in a study of OX40 agonist ivuxolimab in advanced cancers. Generated by immunoSEQ multiplex PCR, the TCRdb table keeps only in-frame clones and is missing some. The sample has about 49,000 clones; approximately 91% are singletons. Sequences were derived from CD4+ or CD8+ T cells sorted from blood, sampled in a trial of the OX40 agonist ivuxolimab. The receptors were sampled from an adult with an advanced solid tumor such as melanoma, head and neck, liver or kidney cancer.

The chain couples TRBV20-1 to TRBJ2-7; D gene unclear. V was cut by 6 bases and J by 5 bases, with 11 bases left in between. Germline CDR1 DFQATT, CDR2 SNEGSKA (reference sequence). This CDR3 is 11 amino acids long. The CDR3 reads CSATLSNEQYF. Written as DNA, the CDR3 is TGCAGTGCCACGCTTTCAAACGAGCAGTACTTC.

CDR3 in DNA: TGTGCCAGCAGCCCATCTCAGGGACAGGGCTATTACGAGCAGTACTTC. As protein: CASSPSQGQGYYEQYF. The chain has TRBV4-2 and TRBJ2-7, with TRBD1 matching over 9 bases. The CDR3 spans 16 residues. The ends lost 4 bases at V and 4 bases at J; junction bases unmatched: 11. CDR1 LGHNA and CDR2 YNFKEQ come from the germline V gene.

The chain links TRBV5-1 to TRBJ2-3; 10 bases are a match to TRBD2. V trimming: 2 bases; J trimming: 5 bases; junction bases outside the gene matches: 8. The V gene's germline CDR1 is SGHRS and CDR2 YFSETQ. CDR3 size: 16 residues. The CDR3 coding sequence is TGCGCCAGCAGCTTCCCCAGCGGGGGGGAAATAGATACGCAGTATTTT. Translation gives CASSFPSGGEIDTQYF.

The chain uses TRBV7-2 and TRBJ1-1; maybe TRBD1 (6 bases). This CDR3 is built from 19 residues. The V end was cut by 1 base, the J end by 4 bases, with 25 bases between. Germline V gene data show CDR1 as SGHTA and CDR2 as FQGNSA. The CDR3 DNA sequence: TGTGCCAGCAGCTTAGTGCAAACGGGTTTGCAGGGAGGGGGCACTGAAGCTTTCTTT. It is translated as CASSLVQTGLQGGGTEAFF.

The chain links TRBV27 to TRBJ1-3, with D possibly being TRBD1 (6 bases). Deletions cut 2 bases from V and 2 bases from J, with 7 bases between. CDR3 length: 14 residues. Germline V CDR1 and CDR2: MNHEY, SMNVEV (reference sequence). The CDR3 protein is CASSLRGAGNTIYF. The CDR3 region has the DNA TGTGCCAGCAGTTTAAGGGGGGCTGGAAACACCATATATTTT.

V gene TRBV10-1 combines with J gene TRBJ1-1, with D perhaps matching TRBD1 (5 bases). The germline V gene encodes CDR1 WNHNN and CDR2 SYGVQD (reference sequence). CDR3 length: 14 residues. Trimming shortened V by 2 bases and J by 1 base, and 8 bases separated the two germline ends. CDR3 DNA: TGCGCCAGCAGTGAGGGGGCCGGGAACACTGAAGCTTTCTTT. This translates into CASSEGAGNTEAFF.

V and J are TRBV9 and TRBJ2-1; D is unclear. CDR1 is SGDLS, CDR2 YYNGEE, per germline. CDR3 length equals 15 residues. Trimming removed 4 bases at V and 6 bases at J, with 17 bases between. The CDR3 region is CASSSRSVLGNEQFF. The CDR3 DNA is TGTGCCAGCAGCTCCCGAAGTGTATTGGGCAATGAGCAGTTCTTC. The entire variable domain, with the rest obtained from reference TRBV9 and TRBJ2-1, is as follows: DSGVTQTPKHLITATGQRVTLRCSPRSGDLSVYWYQQSLDQGLQFLIQYYNGEERAKGNILERFSAQQFPDLHSELNLSSLELGDSALYFCASSSRSVLGNEQFFGPGTRLTVL.

The V call is TRBV9, the J call TRBJ2-7; D tentatively fits TRBD1 or TRBD2 (6 bases each). The ends were cut back, 4 bases at V and 0 bases at J, with 14 bases in the middle. This CDR3 region has 15 residues. Germline V gene sequence: CDR1 SGDLS, CDR2 YYNGEE. DNA for the CDR3: TGTGCCAGCAGCCCCCGAGGGGGAGGCTCCTACGAGCAGTACTTC. Residues: CASSPRGGGSYEQYF.

The CDR3 is CASSWPGASEKLFF. In DNA, the CDR3 is TGTGCCAGCAGCTGGCCGGGAGCTTCTGAAAAACTGTTTTTT. The chain couples TRBV7-9 to TRBJ1-4; no firm D call. Germline lookup yields CDR1 SEHNR and CDR2 FQNEAQ (reference sequence). The ends were cut back, 4 bases at V and 7 bases at J, with 13 bases in the middle. This CDR3 contains 14 residues. Using reference TRBV7-9 and TRBJ1-4 for the parts outside the CDR3, the full variable domain is DTGVSQNPRHKITKRGQNVTFRCDPISEHNRLYWYRQTLGQGPEFLTYFQNEAQLEKSRLLSDRFSAERPKGSFSTLEIQRTEQGDSAMYLCASSWPGASEKLFFGSGTQLSVL.

The J gene is TRBJ2-3, the V gene TRBV9; no clear D gene. V gave up 0 bases and J gave up 5 bases, with 4 bases separating them. The CDR3 length is 12 residues. Per the germline V gene, CDR1 is SGDLS and CDR2 is YYNGEE. In nucleotides, the CDR3 is TGTGCCAGCAGCGTAGGATTAGATACGCAGTATTTT. Translated, it gives CASSVGLDTQYF.